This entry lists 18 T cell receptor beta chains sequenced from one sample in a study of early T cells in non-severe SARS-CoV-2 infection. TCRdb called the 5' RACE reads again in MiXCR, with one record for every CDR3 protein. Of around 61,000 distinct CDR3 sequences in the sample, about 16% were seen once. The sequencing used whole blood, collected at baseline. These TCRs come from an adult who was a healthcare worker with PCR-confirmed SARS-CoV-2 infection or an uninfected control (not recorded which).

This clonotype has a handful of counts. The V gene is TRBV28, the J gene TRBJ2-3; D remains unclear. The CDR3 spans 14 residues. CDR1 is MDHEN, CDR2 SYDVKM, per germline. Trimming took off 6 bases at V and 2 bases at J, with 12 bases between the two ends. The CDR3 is CASRPRQLTDTQYF. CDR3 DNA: TGTGCCAGCAGGCCAAGACAACTCACAGATACGCAGTATTTT.

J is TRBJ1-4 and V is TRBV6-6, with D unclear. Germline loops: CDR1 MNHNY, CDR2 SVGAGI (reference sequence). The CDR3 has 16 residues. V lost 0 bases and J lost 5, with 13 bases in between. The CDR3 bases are TGTGCCAGCAGTTACTCGGACGAACGCATCAATGAAAAACTGTTTTTT. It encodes CASSYSDERINEKLFF.

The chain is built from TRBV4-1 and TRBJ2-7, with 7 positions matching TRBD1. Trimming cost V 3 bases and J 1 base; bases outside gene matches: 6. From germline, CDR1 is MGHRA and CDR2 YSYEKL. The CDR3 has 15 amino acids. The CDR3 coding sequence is TGCGCCAGCAGCCAGACCCAGGACAGGTCCTACGAGCAGTACTTC. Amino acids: CASSQTQDRSYEQYF.

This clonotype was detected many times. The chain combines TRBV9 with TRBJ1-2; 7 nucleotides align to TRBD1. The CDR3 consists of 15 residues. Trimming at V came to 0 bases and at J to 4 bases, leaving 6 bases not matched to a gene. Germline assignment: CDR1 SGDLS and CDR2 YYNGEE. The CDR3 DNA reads TGTGCCAGCAGCGTAGCTGGGGGACAGACCTATGGCTACACCTTC. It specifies CASSVAGGQTYGYTF.

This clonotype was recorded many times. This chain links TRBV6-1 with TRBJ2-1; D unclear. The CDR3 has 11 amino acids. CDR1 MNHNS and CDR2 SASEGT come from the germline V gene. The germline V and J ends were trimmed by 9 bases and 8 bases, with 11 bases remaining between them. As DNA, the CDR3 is TGTGCCAGTTCGACTGTCCATGAGCAGTTCTTC. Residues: CASSTVHEQFF.

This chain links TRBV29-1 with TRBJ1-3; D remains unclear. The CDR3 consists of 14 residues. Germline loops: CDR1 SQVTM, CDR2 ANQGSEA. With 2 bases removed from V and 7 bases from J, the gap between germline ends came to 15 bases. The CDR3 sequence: CSVETSTYPNTIYF. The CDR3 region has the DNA TGCAGCGTTGAAACCAGCACTTACCCGAACACCATATATTTT.

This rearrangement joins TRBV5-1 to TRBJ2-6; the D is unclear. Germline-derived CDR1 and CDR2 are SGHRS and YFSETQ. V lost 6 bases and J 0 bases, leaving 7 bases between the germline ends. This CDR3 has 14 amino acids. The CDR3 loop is CASMDLSGANVLTF. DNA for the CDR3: TGCGCCAGCATGGACCTCTCTGGGGCCAACGTCCTGACTTTC.

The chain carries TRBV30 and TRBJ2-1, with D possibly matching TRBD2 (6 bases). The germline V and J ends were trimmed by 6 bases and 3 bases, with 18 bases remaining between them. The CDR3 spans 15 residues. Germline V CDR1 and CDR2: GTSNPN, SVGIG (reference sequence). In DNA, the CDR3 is TGTGCCTGTAGGGCGGGGCGAGAAAACTACAATGAGCAGTTCTTC. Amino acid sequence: CACRAGRENYNEQFF.

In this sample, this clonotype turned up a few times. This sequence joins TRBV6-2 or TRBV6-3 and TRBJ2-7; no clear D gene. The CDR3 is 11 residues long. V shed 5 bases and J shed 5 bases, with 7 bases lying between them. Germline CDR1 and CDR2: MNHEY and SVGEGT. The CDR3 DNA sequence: TGTGCCAGCAGTCCGGCCCACGAGCAGTACTTC. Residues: CASSPAHEQYF.

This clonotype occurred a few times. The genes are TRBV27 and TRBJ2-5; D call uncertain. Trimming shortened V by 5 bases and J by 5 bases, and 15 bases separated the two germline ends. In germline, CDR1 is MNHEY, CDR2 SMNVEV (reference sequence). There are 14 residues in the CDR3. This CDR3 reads CASSPSRFRETQYF. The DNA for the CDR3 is TGTGCCAGCAGTCCGTCTCGTTTTAGGGAGACCCAGTACTTC.

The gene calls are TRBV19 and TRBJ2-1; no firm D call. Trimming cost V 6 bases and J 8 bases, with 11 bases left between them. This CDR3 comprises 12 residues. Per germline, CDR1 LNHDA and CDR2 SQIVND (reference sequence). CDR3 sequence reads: CASSPPSHEQFF. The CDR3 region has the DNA TGTGCCAGTAGCCCGCCAAGCCATGAGCAGTTCTTC.

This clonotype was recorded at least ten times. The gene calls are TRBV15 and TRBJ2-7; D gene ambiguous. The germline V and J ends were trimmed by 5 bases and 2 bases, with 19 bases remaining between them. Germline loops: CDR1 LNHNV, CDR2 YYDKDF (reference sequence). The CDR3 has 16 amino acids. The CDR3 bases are TGTGCCACCAGCTCCCCCGGCAGACAACCGGCCTACGAGCAGTACTTC. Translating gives CATSSPGRQPAYEQYF. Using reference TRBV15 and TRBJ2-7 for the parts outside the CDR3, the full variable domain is DAMVIQNPRYQVTQFGKPVTLSCSQTLNHNVMYWYQQKSSQAPKLLFHYYDKDFNNEADTPDNFQSRRPNTSFCFLDIRSPGLGDTAMYLCATSSPGRQPAYEQYFGPGTRLTVT.

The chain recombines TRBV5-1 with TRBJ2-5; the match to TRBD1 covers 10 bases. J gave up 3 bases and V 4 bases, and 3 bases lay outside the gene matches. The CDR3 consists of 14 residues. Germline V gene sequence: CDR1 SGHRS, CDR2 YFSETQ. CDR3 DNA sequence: TGCGCCAGCAGCCCCGGGACAGGGGAAGAGACCCAGTACTTC. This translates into CASSPGTGEETQYF.

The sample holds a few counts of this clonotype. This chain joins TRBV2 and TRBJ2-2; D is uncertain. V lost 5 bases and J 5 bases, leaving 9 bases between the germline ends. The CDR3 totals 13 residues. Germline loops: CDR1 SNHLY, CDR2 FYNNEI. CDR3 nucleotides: TGTGCCAGCAGTTCATTAGTTACCGGGGAGCTGTTTTTT. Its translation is CASSSLVTGELFF.

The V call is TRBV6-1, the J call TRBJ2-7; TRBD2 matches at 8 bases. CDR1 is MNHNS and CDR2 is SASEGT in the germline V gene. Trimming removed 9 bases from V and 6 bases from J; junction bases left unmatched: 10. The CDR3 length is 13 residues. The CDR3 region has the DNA TGTGCCAGTATAGCGGGGTTAGTCGCCGAGCAGTACTTC. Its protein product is CASIAGLVAEQYF.

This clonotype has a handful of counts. The CDR3 bases are TGCAGTGCTACGTATCAGTACCAAGAGACCCAGTACTTC. Residues: CSATYQYQETQYF. The chain combines TRBV20-1 with TRBJ2-5, with no clear D. There are 13 residues in the CDR3. With 4 bases removed from V and 0 bases from J, the gap between germline ends came to 9 bases. Germline loops: CDR1 DFQATT, CDR2 SNEGSKA (reference sequence).

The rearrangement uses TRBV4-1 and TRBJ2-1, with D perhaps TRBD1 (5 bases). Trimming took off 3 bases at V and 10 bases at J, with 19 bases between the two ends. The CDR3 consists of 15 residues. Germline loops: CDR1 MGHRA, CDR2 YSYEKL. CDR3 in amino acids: CASSHPGQSIGEQFF. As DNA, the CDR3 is TGCGCCAGCAGCCACCCAGGGCAATCAATCGGAGAGCAGTTCTTC.

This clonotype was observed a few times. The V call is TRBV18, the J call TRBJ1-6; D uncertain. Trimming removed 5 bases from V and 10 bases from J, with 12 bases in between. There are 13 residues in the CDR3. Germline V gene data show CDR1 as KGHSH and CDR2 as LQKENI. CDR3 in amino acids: CASSSSRDSPLHF. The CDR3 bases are TGTGCCAGCTCATCCTCCCGTGACTCACCCCTCCACTTT.